The T cell receptor beta chain described here comes from a study of blood T cell repertoires in COVID-19. There are 15 residues in the CDR3. The V end was cut by 4 bases, the J end by 5 bases, with 17 bases between. The germline CDR1 and CDR2 sequences are SGHAT and FQNNGV. The sample holds a few counts of this clone. How the authors handled the data: Nucleated cell counts were estimated from reference gene primer amplification. The protocol was immunoSEQ multiplex PCR, while the TCRdb copy is restricted to in-frame clones and leaves out a portion. V, J and clone size derive from that table, while D and trimming were established from the DNA sequence. This table has about 140,000 clones, over 75% appearing once.

Input material: peripheral blood. This chain joins TRBV11-2 and TRBJ2-5; D gene unclear. This clonotype was sampled from a man over 45 with acute or convalescent COVID-19. CDR3 sequence reads: CASSSDIRVGETQYF. The DNA for the CDR3 is TGTGCCAGCAGCTCGGATATTCGGGTCGGTGAGACCCAGTACTTC.